Listed here are 4 T cell receptor beta chains from one sample, sequenced in a study of regulatory T cells in long-lasting Graves disease. Stated time point: newly diagnosed GD, antithyroid drugs for less than 3 months. After RNA was extracted from PBMCs, the TCR library was made from it. CDR3-region Arm-PCR and iRepertoire HTBI primers produced the TCR beta libraries. TCRdb redid the calling of the multiplex PCR reads with MiXCR, one entry per CDR3 protein. The data hold a few hundred thousand distinct CDR3 sequences, with less than 20% observed a single time. This sample was shared with a second study, whose subject was T cells in Graves' hyperthyroidism and ophthalmopathy.

This specimen consisted of peripheral blood mononuclear cells (PBMCs), obtained at new diagnosis, from a patient treated with antithyroid drugs. These TCRs come from a woman aged 25 to 45 with Graves disease.

This clonotype came up many times. V is TRBV7-2 and J is TRBJ2-1; either TRBD1 or TRBD2 may fit D (5 bases each). CDR1 is SGHTA, CDR2 FQGNSA, per germline. The CDR3 spans 15 residues. The V gene lost 7 bases and the J gene lost 5 bases, with 18 bases spanning the gap. The CDR3 DNA reads as TGTGCCAGCACTCTCTATTCGGGGCTCCACAATGAGCAGTTCTTC. Translating it yields CASTLYSGLHNEQFF.

This clonotype appeared a single time. A much larger clone sits a single nucleotide away, making a read error possible. This chain links TRBV27 with TRBJ1-2; TRBD1 is a possible D gene (5 bases). Per the germline V gene, CDR1 is MNHEY and CDR2 is SMNVEV (reference sequence). There are 16 residues in the CDR3. The CDR3 here is CASSATTDFVFYGYIF. The CDR3, as DNA: TGTGCCAGCAGTGCCACGACAGACTTCGTTTTCTATGGCTACATCTTC.

This clonotype has a count of ten or more. The chain uses TRBV30 and TRBJ1-1, with D possibly TRBD1 on 6 matching bases. The germline CDR1 and CDR2 sequences are GTSNPN and SVGIG (reference sequence). Deletions cut 1 base from V and 3 bases from J, with 9 bases between. The CDR3 extends over 13 amino acids. The CDR3 nucleotides are TGTGCCTGGAGTGGACAGGCGGACACTGAAGCTTTCTTT. This encodes CAWSGQADTEAFF. The full variable domain, rest sourced from reference TRBV30 and TRBJ1-1, is SQTIHQWPATLVQPVGSPLSLECTVEGTSNPNLYWYRQAAGRGLQLLFYSVGIGQISSEVPQNLSASRPQDRQFILSSKKLLLSDSGFYLCAWSGQADTEAFFGQGTRLTVV.

There are many counts of this clonotype. J is TRBJ2-1 and V is TRBV20-1; TRBD1 matches at 12 bases. V lost 6 bases to trimming and J lost 1 base; unmatched junction nucleotides: 13. In germline, CDR1 is DFQATT, CDR2 SNEGSKA (reference sequence). The CDR3 totals 18 residues. The CDR3 loop reads CSAPGTGGGKWSYNEQFF. CDR3 bases: TGCAGTGCCCCGGGGACAGGGGGCGGTAAATGGTCCTACAATGAGCAGTTCTTC.